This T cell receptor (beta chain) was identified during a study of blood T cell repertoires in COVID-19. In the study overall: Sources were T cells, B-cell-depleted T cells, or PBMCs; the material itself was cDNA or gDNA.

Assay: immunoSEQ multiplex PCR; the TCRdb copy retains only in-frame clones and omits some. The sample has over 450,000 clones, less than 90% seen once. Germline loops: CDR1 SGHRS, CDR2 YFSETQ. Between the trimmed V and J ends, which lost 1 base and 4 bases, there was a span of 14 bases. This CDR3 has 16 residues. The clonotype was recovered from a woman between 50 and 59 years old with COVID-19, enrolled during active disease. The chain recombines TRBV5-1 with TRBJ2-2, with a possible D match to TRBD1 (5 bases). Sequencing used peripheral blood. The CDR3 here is CASSLSGDSFTGELFF. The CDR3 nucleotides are TGCGCCAGCAGCTTGTCCGGCGACAGCTTCACCGGGGAGCTGTTTTTT. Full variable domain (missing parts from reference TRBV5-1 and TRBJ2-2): KAGVTQTPRYLIKTRGQQVTLSCSPISGHRSVSWYQQTPGQGLQFLFEYFSETQRNKGNFPGRFSGRQFSNSRSEMNVSTLELGDSALYLCASSLSGDSFTGELFFGEGSRLTVL.